This T cell receptor (beta chain) derives from a study of cytomegalovirus exposure and HLA in healthy donors (dated by TCRdb to the late 2010s). Context from the whole study: In an earlier analysis of fewer than 750 of the donors, 276 Gb of sequence data and 100 million or so unique TCR beta sequences from roughly 180 million T cells were reported. An early release that covered about 600 HLA-typed donors contained approximately 300 gigabases of sequencing data and 75 million to 100 million unique TCR sequences. Among the roughly 430 genotyped donors, about 83% belonged to the genetic ancestry cluster associated with self-reported Caucasian donors. The study aimed to test whether signatures of past pathogen exposure could be identified by cataloging public T cell receptors. Using immunosequencing, the study profiled T cell repertoires from about 620 subjects and related those repertoires to cytomegalovirus serostatus. Along with the roughly 700-subject first cohort, a separate validation cohort of over a hundred different subjects was used. To predict cytomegalovirus infection status, the study brought together high-throughput TCR immunosequencing, statistical association of individual TCRs with disease status, and machine learning. To study patterns of TCR occurrence, a later analysis re-analyzed previously published TCR beta repertoires from around 700 donors and added high-resolution HLA genotyping. Rather than drawing on any new phenotypic data, the later analysis identified candidate immune exposures from TCR beta sequences and the way those sequences occurred across donors. In an earlier analysis of a few hundred of the donors, high-throughput TCR beta sequencing was used to judge whether each TCR beta V gene segment behaved as functional or pseudogenic. Donor age, sex, ethnicity and CMV serostatus were collected together with the repertoire data. Genome-wide SNP genotypes for about 65% of the roughly 700 donors were used in a later genetic analysis, which treated that subset as a discovery cohort. All discovery cohort repertoires had been generated on a single sequencing platform. Both class I and class II loci were covered by HLA typing, at four-digit resolution. The number of donors typed differed by locus, with roughly 620-640 for A, B, C, DRB1 and DQB1, 522 for DQA1, over 600 for DPA1, and around 460 for DPB1. Roughly five DR-DQ haplotypes were handled as single units for association and clustering because linkage in the cohort was strong. Across 398 genotyped donors of the cohort, an average of approximately 240,000 unique TCR beta nucleotide sequences per donor were sequenced, and 15% to 20% of those sequences were non-productive. The full study reports these points: The classifier was reported to diagnose cytomegalovirus status with high specificity and sensitivity in both the original and validation cohorts. While some public TCRs were present in many individuals, most TCR sequences turned up only very rarely across donors. Strong co-occurrence of HLA alleles, especially DR and DQ, made assigning TCR associations to individual alleles difficult. In vitro tests confirmed that a few of the cytomegalovirus-associated TCR beta chains recognize cytomegalovirus antigens. An earlier analysis of around 600 of the donors showed that most TCR beta V segments appeared in productive rearrangements either about 90% or about 30% of the time, which broadly matched IMGT annotations. HLA typing was unavailable for some donors at each locus, so association tests used only the typed subset. Because counts were too low, more than 15 rarely observed V segments, including chromosome 9 orphons, were left out of the earlier analysis of some 600 of the donors. An association between a missense DCLRE1C variant and V-gene and J-gene trimming of TCR beta chains was found in a later genetic analysis and replicated in an independent cohort. The study gave a list of 150 to 200 TCR beta chains associated with cytomegalovirus. The cohort was sequenced for TCR beta chains only, and without alpha or paired-chain data the features that could be detected were limited. At a false discovery rate of 0.05, a later analysis linked 16,951 TCR beta sequences to specific HLA alleles. A further reported finding was that TCR beta sequences accurately predicted the HLA-A and HLA-B alleles for most subjects in the first cohort. The sequencing pipeline was judged likely to have produced a cluster of highly shared sequence variants as a technical artifact. A later genetic analysis reported fewer N-insertions in productive TCRs among donors in an Asian-associated ancestry cluster than the roughly 650-donor mean. Most CMV-associated TCR beta chains appeared to be HLA-restricted in a later analysis, and the HLA associations seemed to be driven largely by CMV exposure. Sequencing depth was assumed to be roughly uniform across donors in the presence/absence analyses, though that assumption may not hold. A later analysis found that TCR association rates varied across HLA loci, with DRB1 alleles showing the most associated TCRs and HLA-C alleles the fewest. In a later analysis, HLA-associated TCR beta chains were found to be more clonally expanded and to have lower generation probabilities than equally common non-associated chains. Because the 87-base-pair reads could not distinguish some IMGT-functional V segments, including TRBV6-2 and TRBV6-3, those segments were excluded. Several of the top co-occurrence clusters appeared to be linked to parvovirus B19, influenza, CMV and Epstein-Barr virus, according to a later analysis. Immune exposure information for the cohort was limited to CMV serostatus. The authors suggested that the approach could potentially be extended to other disease states and immunological phenotypes. Correlated functional status among segregating V segments might be attributable to linkage disequilibrium, but an unknown experimental factor could not be ruled out.

The CDR3 holds 15 amino acids from the cysteine to the phenylalanine. Just the 45-base CDR3 DNA is kept, in frame starting at base 1. The germline ends are 14 bases apart after V is trimmed by 3 bases and J by 1 base. From a lookup of the germline V gene (reference sequence), CDR1 and CDR2 are SGHNT and YYREEE. This clone has only a few counts. Which antigen it targets is not known. Base qualities are not recorded, but no much larger clone differs from it by a single base. The library relied on the immunoSEQ multiplex PCR assay. For the multiplex PCR, a mixture combining 60 forward primers for TCR Vbeta segments and 13 reverse primers for TCR Jbeta segments was used. A multiplex PCR assay on genomic DNA amplified the CDR3 region of rearranged TCR beta genes. The amplified TCR beta libraries were sequenced on the Illumina HiSeq System as 87-base-pair reads. The study's processing was this. Across the 700 or so repertoires, a later analysis counted approximately 75 million unique TCR beta chains, 9 million to 14 million of which were shared by at least two donors. To remove PCR and sequencing errors, raw reads were error-corrected and collapsed into unique sequences using a nearest-neighbor algorithm that merged closely related sequences. CDR3 sequences were aligned to IMGT reference sequences to assign V, D and J gene segments. Each retained sequence needed at least a six-nucleotide match to both a V gene segment and a J gene segment. Rearrangements were called productive when the CDR3 lacked stop codons and stayed in frame with V and J; all others were non-productive. CDR3 was defined by IMGT convention, running from the second conserved V-encoded cysteine to the conserved J-encoded phenylalanine. In an earlier analysis of roughly 610 of the donors, sequences lacking an unambiguous match to a single V gene segment were excluded. In an earlier analysis of a few hundred of the donors, V segments were called functional above 56.7% productive rearrangements and were called segregating when the between-donor standard deviation exceeded 5%. A statistical classification framework was developed to diagnose cytomegalovirus status using the catalog of TCR beta chain sequences. V and J gene assignment, in a later analysis, came from comparing TCR nucleotide sequences with IMGT/GENE-DB human TR gene sequences. A later analysis assigned CDR3 sequences and most-parsimonious VDJ recombination scenarios with the TCRdist pipeline. In a later analysis, each TCR beta chain was defined by its CDR3 amino acid sequence together with its V-gene family, and reads without a unique V-gene family were excluded. As a way to deal with suspected cross-contamination and a sequencing artifact, a later analysis dropped roughly 600 nucleotide sequences that were highly shared and had low generation probability. In a later analysis, a clonal expansion index for each public chain was calculated from normalized within-repertoire ranks of inferred template counts. Generation probabilities in a later analysis came from a VDJ recombination model fitted to out-of-frame rearrangements, and those results were checked against IGoR. Hypergeometric tests were used in a later analysis to score TCR-TCR, TCR-HLA and TCR-CMV co-occurrence, with a repertoire-size bias correction applied to the TCR pairs. In a later analysis, false discovery rates were estimated by permuting HLA or CMV assignments 20 times. In a later analysis, co-occurring TCRs were grouped using DBSCAN, with TCRdist sequence similarity added in when clustering inside HLA-allele-positive subsets. Co-occurrence clustering excluded repertoires with fewer than 30,000 or more than 120,000 public chains, plus five with anomalous nucleotide sharing. TCRdb stores this immuneACCESS table with in-frame sequences only. Part of the clones is absent; in the studies checked, under half of the shortfall reflects unresolved V genes, and no reason is known for the rest. The V and J calls and clone size were taken over from that table, and D and trimming were inferred from the DNA. The sample has tens of thousands of clones on record, around 50% of them singletons. The top ten clonotypes cover around 6.2% of the sample.

In total, 666 healthy bone marrow donors made up the cohort. All cohort members were sampled while nominally healthy, although unrecorded immune exposures were likely present. The donor tested CMV seropositive, placing the donor among the 250 to 350 seropositive members of the cohort. Each donor provided a peripheral blood sample, and peripheral blood mononuclear cells were used for TCR beta sequencing. The Qiagen DNeasy Blood Extraction Kit was used to extract genomic DNA from the blood cell samples. The chain was built from TRBV5-4 and TRBJ2-7, with a weak D call of TRBD2 (5 bases match). The sample taken for sequencing was PBMCs. The origin of this receptor is a woman between 40 and 50 years old in good health and CMV-seropositive. Here is the DNA: TGTGCCAGCAGCTCCCCCAGCGGTGGTTCCTACGAGCAGTACTTC. It translates to CASSSPSGGSYEQYF.